The clone carrying this T cell receptor (beta chain) occurred a few times. The target antigen is unknown. Primers for the PCR totalled 60 Vbeta and 13 Jbeta. Profiled with immunoSEQ multiplex PCR; TCRdb holds only in-frame clones, not every one. The sample includes approximately 170,000 clones, around 82% seen only once; the top ten take about 1.5%. This entry comes from a study of cytomegalovirus exposure and HLA in healthy donors. Trimming took 3 bases from V and 12 from J, leaving 21 bases between them. Germline CDR1 and CDR2: KGHSH and LQKENI. The CDR3 length is 15 residues. Notes on the study in general: At a 0.05 false discovery rate, a later analysis found about 17,000 TCR beta sequences to be associated with HLA alleles. Being productive about 87% or about 30% of the time was typical of most TCR beta V segments in an earlier analysis. A later look showed TCR association rates differing by HLA locus, highest for DRB1 and lowest for HLA-C.

The J gene is TRBJ2-1, the V gene TRBV18, with TRBD1 as a possible D gene (6 bases). Sample: PBMCs. The sequence derives from a male donor in good health and CMV-seronegative. The CDR3 nucleotides are TGTGCCAGCTCACCGAGCCAGGGGTCCACCCTGGGGCAGTTCTTC. Its translation is CASSPSQGSTLGQFF.